Below are 15 T cell receptor beta chains sequenced from a single sample in a study of blood T cell repertoires in COVID-19. The data were produced by immunoSEQ multiplex PCR, yet TCRdb's version contains in-frame clones alone and is incomplete. The sample consists of about 170,000 clones, roughly 80% of them appearing once. Sequenced material: peripheral blood. Source of these receptors: an elderly woman with acute or convalescent COVID-19.

The chain recombines TRBV5-5 with TRBJ1-3; 7 bases agree with TRBD1. Germline values: CDR1 SGHKS, CDR2 YYEKEE (reference sequence). The CDR3 is made up of 14 amino acids. J was trimmed by 3 bases and V by 4 bases; bases with no gene match: 4. In nucleotides, the CDR3 is TGTGCCAGCAGCCCAGGGGGAGGTGGAAACACCATATATTTT. Its translation is CASSPGGGGNTIYF.

V usage is TRBV28 and J usage is TRBJ1-4; TRBD1 matches at 10 bases. This CDR3 is built from 16 residues. The junction had 10 bases not matched to a gene; V was cut back by 6 bases and J by 6 bases. Germline V gene sequence: CDR1 MDHEN, CDR2 SYDVKM. The CDR3 protein is CASSPPRDRGDEKLFF. Here the CDR3 DNA reads TGTGCCAGCAGCCCTCCTCGGGACAGGGGAGATGAAAAACTGTTTTTT.

V gene TRBV19 combines with J gene TRBJ2-7, with TRBD1 matching 9 bases. CDR3 length: 20 amino acids. Germline values: CDR1 LNHDA, CDR2 SQIVND (reference sequence). V lost 1 base and J lost 3; bases outside the gene matches: 19. CDR3 DNA: TGTGCCAGTAGTATAGTTTTGGGATTGGGACAGGGAATTAACGTCTACGAGCAGTACTTC. It codes for CASSIVLGLGQGINVYEQYF.

The rearrangement joins TRBV15 to TRBJ2-1; D possibly corresponds to TRBD1 (5 bases). CDR1 and CDR2 (germline): LNHNV, YYDKDF (reference sequence). The CDR3 extends over 12 amino acids. Deletions cut 4 bases from V and 8 bases from J, with 9 bases between. Here the CDR3 DNA reads TGTGCCACCAGCACCCAGGGTGATGAGCAGTTCTTC. This codes for CATSTQGDEQFF.

This clone was recorded once. The chain carries TRBV7-9 and TRBJ2-5; D is perhaps TRBD2 (6 bases). Trimming removed 1 base from V and 5 bases from J, with 11 bases in between. Germline V gene lookup returns CDR1 SEHNR and CDR2 FQNEAQ (reference sequence). The CDR3 is 14 amino acids. The CDR3 sequence is CASSLGGVGETQYF. Written as DNA, the CDR3 is TGTGCCAGCAGCTTAGGCGGGGTTGGGGAGACCCAGTACTTC.

This chain uses TRBV6-2 or TRBV6-3 with TRBJ1-2; unclear D gene. The CDR3 sequence is 12 residues long. V was cut by 5 bases and J by 5 bases, with 9 bases left in between. The germline V gene has CDR1 MNHEY and CDR2 SVGEGT. In DNA form, the CDR3 reads TGTGCCAGCAGTGTTTCGGGGTATGGCTACACCTTC. Residues: CASSVSGYGYTF.

The chain recombines TRBV7-9 with TRBJ1-2; perhaps TRBD1 as D (6 bases). The CDR3 totals 16 residues. Trimming cost V 0 bases and J 4 bases, with 15 bases left between them. Germline lookup yields CDR1 SEHNR and CDR2 FQNEAQ (reference sequence). The CDR3 DNA follows: TGTGCCAGCAGCTTAGCGCAGGGGACGGCGTCCTATGGCTACACCTTC. Protein sequence: CASSLAQGTASYGYTF. Full variable domain (outside the CDR3, taken from reference TRBV7-9 and TRBJ1-2): DTGVSQNPRHKITKRGQNVTFRCDPISEHNRLYWYRQTLGQGPEFLTYFQNEAQLEKSRLLSDRFSAERPKGSFSTLEIQRTEQGDSAMYLCASSLAQGTASYGYTFGSGTRLTVV.

The rearrangement joins TRBV19 to TRBJ1-5; 7 nucleotides line up with TRBD1. The germline CDR1 and CDR2 sequences are LNHDA and SQIVND (reference sequence). This CDR3 region has 14 residues. Trimming removed 2 bases from V and 15 bases from J; junction bases left unmatched: 13. The CDR3 region is CASSIIDRVTSMHF. CDR3 nucleotide sequence: TGTGCCAGTAGTATAATCGACAGGGTAACCTCTATGCATTTT.

V is TRBV25-1 and J is TRBJ1-2; 11 bases align to TRBD1. CDR1 is MGHDK, CDR2 SYGVNS, per germline. The CDR3 runs to 16 residues. V lost 1 base to trimming and J lost 8 bases; unmatched junction nucleotides: 9. DNA of the CDR3: TGTGCCAGCAGTGAATTTGCTGGACAGGGGGCGAGAGGCTACACCTTC. Residues: CASSEFAGQGARGYTF.

The chain combines TRBV14 with TRBJ1-1; 8 bases fit TRBD1. The CDR3 runs 15 residues. The V gene end was trimmed by 4 bases and the J gene end by 3 bases; junction bases not matched to a gene: 7. CDR1 and CDR2 from the germline V gene are SGHDN and FVKESK. As DNA, the CDR3 is TGTGCCAGCAGCCTACGGACAGGGAGGGACACTGAAGCTTTCTTT. Translation gives CASSLRTGRDTEAFF.

This sequence joins TRBV27 and TRBJ2-2; 10 positions match TRBD1. This CDR3 contains 16 residues. Germline V gene data show CDR1 as MNHEY and CDR2 as SMNVEV (reference sequence). V lost 5 bases to trimming and J lost 5 bases; unmatched junction nucleotides: 8. The CDR3 DNA sequence: TGTGCCAGCAGTCCTAGACAGGGGGCGCCTACCGGGGAGCTGTTTTTT. It yields the protein CASSPRQGAPTGELFF.

The chain employs TRBV12-5 and TRBJ2-7, with 7 bases lining up with TRBD2. Germline V gene data show CDR1 as LGHNT and CDR2 as FRNRAP. This CDR3 contains 16 residues. With V trimmed by 2 bases and J by 2 bases, 9 bases remained unmatched. CDR3 region: CASGLRGEPRAYEQYF. The CDR3, as DNA: TGTGCTAGTGGTTTGCGGGGGGAACCTCGAGCCTACGAGCAGTACTTC.

The chain recombines TRBV7-3 with TRBJ2-5; D is perhaps TRBD1 (5 bases). The CDR3 extends over 16 amino acids. V was clipped by 5 bases and J by 4 bases, with 20 bases between them. Germline V gene sequence: CDR1 SGHTA, CDR2 FQGTGA. The DNA of the CDR3 is TGTGCCAGCAGCCCCCAGGGTGGGGCAGGCCTAGAGACCCAGTACTTC. Protein product: CASSPQGGAGLETQYF.

The chain carries TRBV6-6 and TRBJ1-2; TRBD1 aligns across 9 bases. This CDR3 is 16 amino acids long. With 4 bases clipped from V and 7 bases from J, the junction kept 13 bases outside the gene matches. Germline CDR1 reads MNHNY; CDR2 reads SVGAGI (reference sequence). The DNA of the CDR3 is TGTGCCAGCAGTTCCGGGACAGGGAATTCGAGAGGTGGCTACACCTTC. As protein: CASSSGTGNSRGGYTF.

The chain is built from TRBV4-3 and TRBJ2-1; 10 nucleotides align to TRBD2. J gave up 2 bases and V 3 bases, and 13 bases lay outside the gene matches. CDR1 is LGHNA and CDR2 is YSLEER in the germline V gene. CDR3 length: 19 amino acids. CDR3 loop: CASSQRPWTSGNTYNEQFF. The CDR3, as DNA: TGCGCCAGCAGCCAGCGCCCCTGGACTAGCGGAAACACCTACAATGAGCAGTTCTTC.